These 13 T cell receptor beta chains originate from one sample sequenced in a study of T cells in Graves' hyperthyroidism and ophthalmopathy (dated by TCRdb to between 2018 and 2020). Library method: multiplex PCR. TCRdb records Illumina HiSeq 2000 as the sequencer. Amplification of TCR beta CDR3 regions was carried out from RNA transcripts. A first-round RT-PCR of the TCR CDR3 used the HTBI primer set with the Qiagen OneStep RT-PCR kit. TCRdb redid the processing of the public reads, applying fastp at Q25 and MiXCR, and retained in-frame beta chains. Every entry covers one CDR3 protein and lists the most common genes and DNA from its rows. The sample has over 250,000 distinct CDR3 sequences on record, approximately 23% of them singletons. The top ten hold roughly 60% of the sample. The sample taken for sequencing was blood. The origin of the receptors is a man aged 25-45 years with Graves' ophthalmopathy.

The chain has TRBV11-3 and TRBJ2-4, with D possibly matching TRBD2 (6 bases). Trimming cost V 3 bases and J 6 bases, with 18 bases left between them. The germline V gene encodes CDR1 SGHNT and CDR2 YENEEA. The CDR3 consists of 16 residues. The CDR3 loop is CASSFRTTGALNIQYF. CDR3 nucleotide sequence: TGTGCCAGCAGCTTTCGGACTACGGGAGCCCTAAACATTCAGTACTTC. Full variable domain (remainder filled in from reference TRBV11-3 and TRBJ2-4): EAGVVQSPRYKIIEKKQPVAFWCNPISGHNTLYWYLQNLGQGPELLIRYENEEAVDDSQLPKDRFSAERLKGVDSTLKIQPAELGDSAVYLCASSFRTTGALNIQYFGAGTRLSVL.

The rearrangement links TRBV20-1 to TRBJ2-3; 11 bases match TRBD2. The V gene's germline CDR1 is DFQATT and CDR2 SNEGSKA (reference sequence). V trimming: 6 bases; J trimming: 5 bases; junction bases outside the gene matches: 10. The CDR3 sequence is 15 residues long. The CDR3 sequence is CSAHLAGGNRDTQYF. The CDR3, as DNA: TGCAGTGCGCATCTAGCGGGAGGAAACAGAGATACGCAGTATTTT.

This chain uses TRBV7-3 with TRBJ2-5, with D unresolved. Trimming took 2 bases from V and 4 from J, leaving 11 bases between them. The germline V gene has CDR1 SGHTA and CDR2 FQGTGA. The CDR3 is 14 residues long. CDR3 in DNA: TGTGCCAGCAGCTTATCGGGTAGACGAGAGACCCAGTACTTC. This sequence encodes CASSLSGRRETQYF.

This clonotype was counted between two and nine times. The V call is TRBV20-1, the J call TRBJ1-6; D might be TRBD1 (5 bases). Germline CDR1 reads DFQATT; CDR2 reads SNEGSKA (reference sequence). This CDR3 contains 16 residues. The germline V and J ends were trimmed by 3 bases and 1 base, with 13 bases remaining between them. CDR3 sequence: CSARPGGRSYNSPLHF. CDR3 sequence (DNA): TGCAGTGCTAGGCCGGGGGGTCGGTCCTATAATTCACCCCTCCACTTT.

There are a few counts of this clonotype. This chain joins TRBV7-3 and TRBJ2-6; the match to TRBD2 covers 15 bases. Germline assignment: CDR1 SGHTA and CDR2 FQGTGA. This CDR3 has 19 residues. Trimming at V came to 5 bases and at J to 2 bases, leaving 7 bases not matched to a gene. This CDR3 reads CASSLHRTSGRAGANVLTF. CDR3 nucleotide sequence: TGTGCCAGCAGCCTTCACAGGACTAGCGGGAGGGCTGGGGCCAACGTCCTGACTTTC. The full variable domain, in which reference TRBV7-3 and TRBJ2-6 provide the parts outside the CDR3, is GAGVSQTPSNKVTEKGKYVELRCDPISGHTALYWYRQSLGQGPEFLIYFQGTGAADDSGLPNDRFFAVRPEGSVSTLKIQRTERGDSAVYLCASSLHRTSGRAGANVLTFGAGSRLTVL.

In its sample, this clonotype was seen many times. The CDR3, as DNA: TGCAGTGCGATGAAACTAGCGGGAGTTTTGGAGACCCAGTACTTC. Translated, it gives CSAMKLAGVLETQYF. V is TRBV20-1 and J is TRBJ2-5; 11 bases are shared with TRBD2. The germline CDR1 and CDR2 sequences are DFQATT and SNEGSKA (reference sequence). The CDR3 runs to 15 residues. Trimming removed 6 bases from V and 5 bases from J; junction bases left unmatched: 11.

Many counts were recorded for this clonotype. J is TRBJ2-7 and V is TRBV18, with D unclear. V lost 8 bases to trimming and J lost 2 bases, with 13 bases between them. Germline V gives CDR1 KGHSH, CDR2 LQKENI. The CDR3 has 13 amino acids. In nucleotides, the CDR3 is TGTGCCAGCACCCCGGACCGTCCCTACGAGCAGTACTTC. Residues: CASTPDRPYEQYF.

This clonotype was picked up many times. V gene TRBV28 combines with J gene TRBJ2-5; a weak D match, TRBD1 (5 bases). V was trimmed by 3 bases and J by 5 bases, leaving 13 bases between them. The germline V gene encodes CDR1 MDHEN and CDR2 SYDVKM. This CDR3 contains 14 residues. The CDR3 DNA follows: TGTGCCAGCAGTTTCCCTCAGGGATCGGAGACCCAGTACTTC. It encodes CASSFPQGSETQYF.

The rearrangement joins TRBV10-3 to TRBJ1-5, with 9 bases that match TRBD1. CDR3 length: 14 residues. Germline lookup yields CDR1 ENHRY and CDR2 SYGVKD. The V and J ends lost 9 bases and 4 bases, in that order; junction bases with no gene match: 7. DNA of the CDR3: TGTGCCATACCGGGACAGGGAAAGAATCAGCCCCAGCATTTT. This gives the protein CAIPGQGKNQPQHF.

The chain carries TRBV28 and TRBJ2-7; 8 bases are shared with TRBD1. Germline CDR1 is MDHEN and CDR2 is SYDVKM. With 5 bases clipped from V and 4 bases from J, the junction kept 13 bases outside the gene matches. This CDR3 comprises 16 residues. CDR3 in amino acids: CASSTNRGSRPYEQYF. CDR3 nucleotide sequence: TGTGCCAGCAGTACCAACAGGGGGTCAAGACCATACGAGCAGTACTTC. The whole variable domain, remainder taken from reference TRBV28 and TRBJ2-7, is DVKVTQSSRYLVKRTGEKVFLECVQDMDHENMFWYRQDPGLGLRLIYFSYDVKMKEKGDIPEGYSVSREKKERFSLILESASTNQTSMYLCASSTNRGSRPYEQYFGPGTRLTVT.

This clonotype was counted at least ten times. The chain recombines TRBV28 with TRBJ1-5; 11 bases match TRBD1. V lost 5 bases to trimming and J lost 6 bases; unmatched junction nucleotides: 9. CDR1 is MDHEN, CDR2 SYDVKM, per germline. The CDR3 is made up of 16 amino acids. The CDR3 DNA reads as TGTGCCAGCAGTCTGACCGGGACAGGGGGGTTTCAGCCCCAGCATTTT. Translated, it gives CASSLTGTGGFQPQHF.

This clonotype was seen ten or more times. Here the CDR3 DNA reads TGCAGTGCTCGACAGGGGCCCTCCTACGAGCAGTACTTC. Residues: CSARQGPSYEQYF. The chain recombines TRBV20-1 with TRBJ2-7; 8 nucleotides agree with TRBD1. Trimming took 5 bases from V and 0 from J; bases not matched to a gene: 3. The CDR3 has 13 residues. CDR1 DFQATT and CDR2 SNEGSKA come from the germline V gene (reference sequence).

The rearrangement uses TRBV19 and TRBJ2-2; D is unresolved. Per germline, CDR1 LNHDA and CDR2 SQIVND (reference sequence). The CDR3 is made up of 13 amino acids. The V end was cut by 4 bases, the J end by 4 bases, with 7 bases between. The CDR3 reads CASSKPPTGELFF. CDR3 nucleotide sequence: TGTGCCAGTAGTAAACCGCCCACCGGGGAGCTGTTTTTT.